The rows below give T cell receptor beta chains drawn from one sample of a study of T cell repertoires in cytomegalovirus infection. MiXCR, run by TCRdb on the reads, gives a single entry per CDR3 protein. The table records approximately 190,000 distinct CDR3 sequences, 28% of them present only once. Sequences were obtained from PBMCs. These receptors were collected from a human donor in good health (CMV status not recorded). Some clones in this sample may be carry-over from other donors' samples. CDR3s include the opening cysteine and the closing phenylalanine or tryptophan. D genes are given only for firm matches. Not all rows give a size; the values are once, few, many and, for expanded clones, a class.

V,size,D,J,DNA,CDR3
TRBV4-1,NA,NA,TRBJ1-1,TGCGCCAGCAGCCAAGATCAGACCATAGAGCCCCGGGACACTGAAGCTTTCTTT,CASSQDQTIEPRDTEAFF
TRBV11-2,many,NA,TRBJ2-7,TGTGCCAGCAGCTTAGACCCGGGGGCCTACGAGCAGTACTTC,CASSLDPGAYEQYF
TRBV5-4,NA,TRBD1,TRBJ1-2,TGTGCCAGCAGCCCCCGGGGACAGATTTATGGCTACACCTTC,CASSPRGQIYGYTF
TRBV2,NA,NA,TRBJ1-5,TGTGCCAGCAGCCTGGGACGGAATAGCAATCAGCCCCAGCATTTT,CASSLGRNSNQPQHF
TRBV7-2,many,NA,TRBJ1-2,TGTGCCAGCAGCTTAGGGACAAATATAGCCAGTGGCTACACCTTC,CASSLGTNIASGYTF
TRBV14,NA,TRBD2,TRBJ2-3,TGTGCCAGCAGCCCTACAGCTAGCGGGGGGGCCAGGAATACGCAGTATTTT,CASSPTASGGARNTQYF
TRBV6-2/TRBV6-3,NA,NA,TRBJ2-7,TGTGCCAGCAGTTTCTCGGGACACCTCTACGAGCAGTACTTC,CASSFSGHLYEQYF
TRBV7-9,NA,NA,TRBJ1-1,TGTGCCAGCACGTTCTCGGGAGACACTGAAGCTTTCTTT,CASTFSGDTEAFF
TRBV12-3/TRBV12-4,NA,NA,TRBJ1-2,TGTGCCAGCAGTTTAGCGCGTAGCGCGGTGAACACCTTC,CASSLARSAVNTF
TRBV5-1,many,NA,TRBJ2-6,TGCGCCAGCAGCTTGGAAGGGGATGGGGCCAACGTCCTGACTTTC,CASSLEGDGANVLTF
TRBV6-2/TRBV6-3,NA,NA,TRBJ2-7,TGTGCCAGCCTAAAGGCGGGGGCTTCCTACGAGCAGTACTTC,CASLKAGASYEQYF
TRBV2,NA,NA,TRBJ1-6,TGTGCCAGCAGTGAACGGGGAGGTAATTCACCCCTCCACTTT,CASSERGGNSPLHF
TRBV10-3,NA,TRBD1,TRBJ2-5,TGTGCCATCAGTGGGGACAGGTGGCAAGAGACCCAGTACTTC,CAISGDRWQETQYF
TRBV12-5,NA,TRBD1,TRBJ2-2,TGTGCTAGTGGTTTGACCCAGAAGACAGGGGAGGCCGGGGAGCTGTTTTTT,CASGLTQKTGEAGELFF
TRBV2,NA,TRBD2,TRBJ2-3,TGTGCCAGCAGTGACTGGTTTAGCGGGGGAGAGGGCACAGATACGCAGTATTTT,CASSDWFSGGEGTDTQYF
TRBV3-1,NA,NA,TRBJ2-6,TGTGCCAGCAGCCAAGAGTTAAGGGGGCGGGGTTTGGGCTCTGGGGCCAACGTCCTGACTTTC,CASSQELRGRGLGSGANVLTF
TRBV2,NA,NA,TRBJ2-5,TGTGCCAGCACCTACAGTGGAGAGACCCAGTACTTC,CASTYSGETQYF
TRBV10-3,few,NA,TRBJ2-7,TGTGCCATCAGTGAAGACCGGTCCTACGAGCAGTACTTC,CAISEDRSYEQYF
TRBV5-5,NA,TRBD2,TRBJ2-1,TGTGCCAGCAGCCCAATCACTAGCGGGGGCCTTAAGGGCGATGAGCAGTTCTTC,CASSPITSGGLKGDEQFF
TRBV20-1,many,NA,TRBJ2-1,TGCAGTGCTAGAGATCTGAGGAGAGAGGCCAATGAGCAGTTCTTC,CSARDLRREANEQFF
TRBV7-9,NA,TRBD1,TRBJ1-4,TGTGCCAGCAGTACCGGACAGGCAACTAATGAAAAACTGTTTTTT,CASSTGQATNEKLFF
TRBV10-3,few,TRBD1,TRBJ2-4,TGTGCCATCAGTGACAGGGACAGGGGATCGGGCCTTCAGTACTTC,CAISDRDRGSGLQYF
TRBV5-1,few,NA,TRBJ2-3,TGCGCCAGCAGCTTCGGGGGCGCAGATACGCAGTATTTT,CASSFGGADTQYF
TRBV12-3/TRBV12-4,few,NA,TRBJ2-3,TGTGCCAGCAGTTTCGAGATTAGCACAGATACGCAGTATTTT,CASSFEISTDTQYF
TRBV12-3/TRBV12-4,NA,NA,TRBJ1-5,TGTGCCAGCAGTTTTGAGGGCGTGCCTTATAGCAATCAGCCCCAGCATTTT,CASSFEGVPYSNQPQHF
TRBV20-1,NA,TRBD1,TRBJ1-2,TGCAGTGCTATCCTTGACAGGGGAAATGGCTACACCTTC,CSAILDRGNGYTF
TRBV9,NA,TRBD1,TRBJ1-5,TGTGCCAGCAGCGTAGGAGGCAGGGGGGATAGCAATCAGCCCCAGCATTTT,CASSVGGRGDSNQPQHF
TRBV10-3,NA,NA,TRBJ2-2,TGTGCCATCCGGGGCGGGGGCCTGAACACCGGGGAGCTGTTTTTT,CAIRGGGLNTGELFF
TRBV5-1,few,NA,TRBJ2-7,TGCGCCAGCAGCCCCTTGCAGGGGAGGGCCTACGAGCAGTACTTC,CASSPLQGRAYEQYF
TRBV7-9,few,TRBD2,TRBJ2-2,TGTGCCAGCAGCCCGGGGGGTAGTAACACCGGGGAGCTGTTTTTT,CASSPGGSNTGELFF
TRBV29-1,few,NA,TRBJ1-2,TGCAGCGTCGCATCGGGGGGCGGTATGGATGGCTACACCTTC,CSVASGGGMDGYTF
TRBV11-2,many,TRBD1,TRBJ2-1,TGTGCCAGCAGCGCCCTCGCAGGGACAGGTCTCTACAATGAGCAGTTCTTC,CASSALAGTGLYNEQFF
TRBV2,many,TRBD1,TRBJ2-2,TGTGCCAGCAGTCCGGACAGGCTGGTGGAGGAGCTGTTTTTT,CASSPDRLVEELFF
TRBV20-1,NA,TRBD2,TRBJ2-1,TGCAGTGCTAGCCCGGACACTAGCGCTTCCTACAATGAGCAGTTCTTC,CSASPDTSASYNEQFF
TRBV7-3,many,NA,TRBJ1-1,TGTGCCAGCAGCCCAAGGATAGGGCTGAACACTGAAGCTTTCTTT,CASSPRIGLNTEAFF
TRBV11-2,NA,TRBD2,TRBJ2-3,TGTGCCAGCAGCCAGGCCCGCGGGGGGGTAAAGGCAGATACGCAGTATTTT,CASSQARGGVKADTQYF
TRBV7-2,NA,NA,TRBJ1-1,TGTGCCAGCAGCTTAGAGGGCAGCATGAACACTGAAGCTTTCTTT,CASSLEGSMNTEAFF
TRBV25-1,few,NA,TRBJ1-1,TGTGCCAGCAGTGATCCTGGCTCACCCCAGGCTTTCTTT,CASSDPGSPQAFF
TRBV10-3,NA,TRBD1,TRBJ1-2,TGTGCCATCAGTGAAGGACAGGGAGGCTATGGCTACACCTTC,CAISEGQGGYGYTF
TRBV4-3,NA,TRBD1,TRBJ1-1,TGCGCCAGCGGCCCCGGGACAGGGGACTTCATGAACACTGAAGCTTTCTTT,CASGPGTGDFMNTEAFF
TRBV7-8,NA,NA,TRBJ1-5,TGTGCCAGCAGCTTATTCGGTCAGAGCAATCAGCCCCAGCATTTT,CASSLFGQSNQPQHF
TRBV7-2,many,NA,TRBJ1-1,TGTGCCAGCAGCATTCTCCCGGGCGGTGAAGCTTTCTTT,CASSILPGGEAFF
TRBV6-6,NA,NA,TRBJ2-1,TGTGCCAGCAAGAGAGGCTCCTACAATGAGCAGTTCTTC,CASKRGSYNEQFF
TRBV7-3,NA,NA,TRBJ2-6,TGTGCCAGCAGCACCAGGGTGGCTGGGACCAACGTCCTGACTTTC,CASSTRVAGTNVLTF
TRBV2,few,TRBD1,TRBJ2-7,TGTGCCAGCAGTGCGGACAGGGCCGAGCAGTACTTC,CASSADRAEQYF
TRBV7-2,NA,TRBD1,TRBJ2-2,TGTGCCAGCAGCTACCGGACAGGGGTGAACACCGGGGAGCTGTTTTTT,CASSYRTGVNTGELFF
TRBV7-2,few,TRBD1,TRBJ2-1,TGTGCCAGCAGCTTAGCGAGACAGGGACGGCAGTTCTTC,CASSLARQGRQFF
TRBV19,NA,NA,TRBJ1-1,TGTGCCAGTAGTGTGGACAGAAACTCTGAAGCTTTCTTT,CASSVDRNSEAFF
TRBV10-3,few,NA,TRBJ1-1,TGTGCCATCCAACGGACAGAGAACACTGAAGCTTTCTTT,CAIQRTENTEAFF
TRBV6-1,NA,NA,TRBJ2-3,TGTGCCACCCAGGCCCGGCAGGGGGGTAGGGATACGCAGTATTTT,CATQARQGGRDTQYF
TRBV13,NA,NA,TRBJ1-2,TGTGCCAGCAGCTCCCAGGGGTTCTATGGCTACACCTTC,CASSSQGFYGYTF
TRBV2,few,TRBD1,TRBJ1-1,TGTGCCAGCAGGCCGGGACAGATGAACACTGAAGCTTTCTTT,CASRPGQMNTEAFF